The next 29 T cell receptor beta chains were all read from a single sample in a study of vaccination and CD4 T cells after COVID-19. Sequencing of DNA taken from cultured CD4+ T cells relied on the Oncomine TCR Beta short-read assay. TCRdb itself ran the PCR reads through MiXCR, one entry per CDR3 protein. The sample has about 6,800 distinct CDR3 sequences; 74% are singletons. Their antigens are not known. The sample's treatment: roughly 10-day PBMC culture with coronavirus spike peptide pools or control peptides (ViraFEST assay). Sequenced: CD4+ T cells from blood, cultured in vitro. These receptors came from a human donor who had recovered from COVID-19.

The CDR3 nucleotides read TGCAGTGACGAGTATGGCTACACCTTC. Translation: CSDEYGYTF. The rearrangement links TRBV20-1 to TRBJ1-2; no definite D call. The CDR3 is made up of 9 amino acids. V shed 7 bases and J shed 5 bases, with 5 bases lying between them. CDR1 is DFQATT, CDR2 SNEGSKA, per germline (reference sequence).

The rearrangement links TRBV6-1 to TRBJ2-1; D not certain. The germline V gene has CDR1 MNHNS and CDR2 SASEGT. The ends were cut back, 10 bases at V and 0 bases at J, with 22 bases in the middle. The CDR3 sequence is 17 residues long. The DNA of the CDR3 is TGTGCCACCTTTGGGCTCCTACGCTCTAGCTCCTACAATGAGCAGTTCTTC. Translating gives CATFGLLRSSSYNEQFF.

The V call is TRBV28, the J call TRBJ1-2, with D tentatively TRBD1 (5 bases). CDR1 and CDR2 from the germline V gene are MDHEN and SYDVKM. The CDR3 spans 14 residues. V gave up 6 bases and J gave up 0 bases, with 11 bases separating them. The CDR3 region has the DNA TGTGCCAGCAGCAACCAGGGCCCTAACTATGGCTACACCTTC. Protein product: CASSNQGPNYGYTF.

The chain recombines TRBV6-1 with TRBJ2-3; 8 bases match TRBD1. The trim removed 1 base at V and 3 bases at J, leaving 3 bases unmatched. The CDR3 sequence is 15 residues long. Germline CDR1 MNHNS, CDR2 SASEGT. DNA of the CDR3: TGTGCCAGCAGTGAAGGGCAGGGGGCAACAGATACGCAGTATTTT. Translated, it gives CASSEGQGATDTQYF.

This rearrangement joins TRBV24-1 to TRBJ1-5; D ambiguous. The germline V gene encodes CDR1 KGHDR and CDR2 SFDVKD. This CDR3 contains 13 residues. The V and J ends lost 5 bases and 6 bases respectively, with 10 bases between them. The CDR3 here is CATSAEDLQPQHF. The CDR3 nucleotides read TGTGCCACCAGTGCCGAAGACCTTCAGCCCCAGCATTTT.

This clonotype was counted only a few times. The chain recombines TRBV6-2 or TRBV6-3 with TRBJ1-5; perhaps TRBD1 as D (5 bases). Germline lookup yields CDR1 MNHEY and CDR2 SVGEGT. This CDR3 comprises 13 residues. V shed 2 bases and J shed 4 bases, with 6 bases lying between them. The DNA for the CDR3 is TGTGCCAGCAGTTACCGACAGAATCAGCCCCAGCATTTT. Encoded protein: CASSYRQNQPQHF.

The V and J genes are TRBV18 and TRBJ1-5; possibly TRBD1 for D (5 bases). CDR1 is KGHSH and CDR2 is LQKENI in the germline V gene. CDR3 length equals 14 residues. V shed 6 bases and J shed 9 bases, with 18 bases lying between them. DNA of the CDR3: TGTGCCAGCTCCCCCGGGGGATCAAGCCCGCCCCAGCATTTT. Translation: CASSPGGSSPPQHF.

The chain couples TRBV5-1 to TRBJ2-3, with 7 bases identical to TRBD2. Germline V gives CDR1 SGHRS, CDR2 YFSETQ. V lost 3 bases and J lost 5; bases outside the gene matches: 6. CDR3 length equals 14 residues. This chain's CDR3 is CASSSGLVQDTQYF. In DNA, the CDR3 is TGCGCCAGCAGCTCCGGACTAGTACAAGATACGCAGTATTTT.

The V call is TRBV24-1, the J call TRBJ2-2, with 11 bases matching TRBD2. The CDR3 spans 15 residues. V was pared by 7 bases and J by 2 bases, with 2 bases of the junction left unmatched. Germline V gene data show CDR1 as KGHDR and CDR2 as SFDVKD. In nucleotides, the CDR3 is TGTGCCACCAGAGGGACTAGCGGCAACACCGGGGAGCTGTTTTTT. Amino acids: CATRGTSGNTGELFF.

This clonotype ranks as medium-sized (0.01 to 0.1%). The chain links TRBV20-1 to TRBJ2-7, with 9 bases identical to TRBD2. The V and J ends lost 2 bases and 3 bases, in that order; junction bases with no gene match: 5. This CDR3 comprises 14 residues. The germline gives CDR1 DFQATT, CDR2 SNEGSKA (reference sequence). CDR3: CSARNLAGLYEQYF. Written as DNA, the CDR3 is TGCAGTGCTAGAAATCTAGCGGGGCTCTACGAGCAGTACTTC.

The chain uses TRBV10-3 and TRBJ2-7; D is unresolved. The CDR3 consists of 14 residues. Germline loops: CDR1 ENHRY, CDR2 SYGVKD. Trimming shortened V by 2 bases and J by 2 bases, and 10 bases separated the two germline ends. In nucleotides, the CDR3 is TGTGCCATCAGTGAGCATGGGTCCCCCTACGAGCAGTACTTC. This sequence encodes CAISEHGSPYEQYF.

This clonotype showed up just a few times. The chain combines TRBV20-1 with TRBJ1-1, with D uncertain. Deletions cut 0 bases from V and 5 bases from J, with 13 bases between. Germline CDR1 and CDR2: DFQATT and SNEGSKA (reference sequence). The CDR3 runs 14 residues. Here the CDR3 DNA reads TGCAGTGCTAGAGATTCAGGCCGCAGGACTGAAGCTTTCTTT. Translation: CSARDSGRRTEAFF.

The J gene is TRBJ2-3, the V gene TRBV5-4; TRBD2 might be the D (6 bases). This CDR3 region has 17 residues. Germline V gene data show CDR1 as SGHNT and CDR2 as YYREEE (reference sequence). V lost 1 base, J lost 4 bases, and 19 bases lay in between. CDR3 sequence (DNA): TGTGCCAGCAGCTTGAGGATTATAGCTAGCGCCCCAGATACGCAGTATTTT. Its protein product is CASSLRIIASAPDTQYF.

The gene calls are TRBV20-1 and TRBJ1-6, with D hard to call. Trimming stripped 2 bases from V and 0 bases from J, with 11 bases between. The germline V gene has CDR1 DFQATT and CDR2 SNEGSKA (reference sequence). There are 16 residues in the CDR3. As DNA, the CDR3 is TGCAGTGCTAGAAGGGCACAGAGCTCCTATAATTCACCCCTCCACTTT. Translating it yields CSARRAQSSYNSPLHF.

The chain links TRBV25-1 to TRBJ2-1; D tentatively reads TRBD1 or TRBD2 (5 bases each). V was clipped by 7 bases and J by 2 bases, with 15 bases between them. CDR1 and CDR2 (germline): MGHDK, SYGVNS. This CDR3 is built from 15 residues. The CDR3: CASTLGTGTYNEQFF. DNA of the CDR3: TGTGCCAGCACCCTCGGGACGGGAACCTACAATGAGCAGTTCTTC.

The chain combines TRBV7-3 with TRBJ1-6; TRBD1 is a possible D gene (6 bases). Germline V lookup: CDR1 SGHTA, CDR2 FQGTGA. The CDR3 is 15 residues long. The V gene lost 4 bases and the J gene lost 7 bases, with 14 bases spanning the gap. The CDR3 DNA sequence: TGTGCCAGCAGCTCAGCGCCGGGGGCCAATTCACCCCTCCACTTT. Its translation is CASSSAPGANSPLHF.

This chain links TRBV4-1 with TRBJ1-1; unclear D gene. The CDR3 totals 13 residues. The germline V gene has CDR1 MGHRA and CDR2 YSYEKL. V lost 1 base, J lost 8 bases, and 11 bases lay in between. The CDR3 region is CASSQGLETEAFF. The CDR3 DNA reads as TGCGCCAGCAGCCAAGGACTGGAAACCGAAGCTTTCTTT.

The chain is built from TRBV7-2 and TRBJ1-2; 9 bases align to TRBD1. The CDR3 covers 15 residues. V shed 0 bases, J shed 4 bases, and the junction held 3 bases outside the gene matches. Germline V lookup: CDR1 SGHTA, CDR2 FQGNSA. The CDR3 here is CASSLATGGGYGYTF. In DNA form, the CDR3 reads TGTGCCAGCAGCTTAGCGACAGGGGGAGGCTATGGCTACACCTTC.

The rearrangement joins TRBV2 to TRBJ1-1; a weak D match, TRBD1 (5 bases). The CDR3 spans 15 residues. CDR1 and CDR2 from the germline V gene are SNHLY and FYNNEI. Trimming left V 5 bases short and J 6 bases short, with 19 bases between. CDR3 loop: CASSSQAGLGAEAFF. The CDR3 DNA is TGTGCCAGCAGTTCTCAAGCAGGGTTAGGAGCTGAAGCTTTCTTT.

The V gene is TRBV7-2, the J gene TRBJ2-1; tentatively, D is TRBD1 (6 bases). Germline-derived CDR1 and CDR2 are SGHTA and FQGNSA. With 5 bases removed from V and 15 bases from J, the gap between germline ends came to 17 bases. This CDR3 contains 12 residues. Written as DNA, the CDR3 is TGTGCCAGCAGCCTCACAGGGCGTGAGGTGTTCTTC. It specifies CASSLTGREVFF.

The chain is built from TRBV6-1 and TRBJ2-3; D call uncertain. Between the trimmed V and J ends, which lost 5 bases and 5 bases, there was a span of 8 bases. This CDR3 contains 12 residues. The V gene's germline CDR1 is MNHNS and CDR2 SASEGT. As DNA, the CDR3 is TGTGCCAGCAGTCTGCGACTAGATACGCAGTATTTT. Translation gives CASSLRLDTQYF.

This chain links TRBV7-2 with TRBJ1-6, with D tentatively TRBD1 (5 bases). The ends were cut back, 6 bases at V and 8 bases at J, with 14 bases in the middle. The CDR3 consists of 14 residues. In germline, CDR1 is SGHTA, CDR2 FQGNSA. CDR3 loop: CASSSRWGDSPLHF. DNA of the CDR3: TGTGCCAGCAGTTCTAGATGGGGGGATTCACCCCTCCACTTT.

The chain carries TRBV7-2 and TRBJ2-2; D not certain. The CDR3 is made up of 15 amino acids. V was clipped by 7 bases and J by 5 bases, with 17 bases between them. CDR1 is SGHTA, CDR2 FQGNSA, per germline. The CDR3 here is CASTVAWSGTGELFF. In DNA form, the CDR3 reads TGTGCCAGCACCGTCGCCTGGAGTGGGACCGGGGAGCTGTTTTTT. The variable domain in full, with the rest retrieved from reference TRBV7-2 and TRBJ2-2, is GAGVSQSPSNKVTEKGKDVELRCDPISGHTALYWYRQSLGQGLEFLIYFQGNSAPDKSGLPSDRFSAERTGGSVSTLTIQRTQQEDSAVYLCASTVAWSGTGELFFGEGSRLTVL.

V usage is TRBV11-2 and J usage is TRBJ1-6; 7 positions agree with TRBD1. Germline V gene data show CDR1 as SGHAT and CDR2 as FQNNGV. The ends lost 3 bases at V and 3 bases at J; junction bases unmatched: 2. The CDR3 runs to 15 residues. The CDR3 sequence: CASSLDRLYNSPLHF. The CDR3 DNA follows: TGTGCCAGCAGCTTGGACAGGCTCTATAATTCACCCCTCCACTTT.

The V and J genes are TRBV6-1 and TRBJ2-7; D gene ambiguous. Germline V gene data show CDR1 as MNHNS and CDR2 as SASEGT. The CDR3 extends over 12 amino acids. V was shortened by 6 bases and J by 4 bases, with 10 bases between the two germline ends. The CDR3 DNA reads as TGTGCCAGCAGACTTACACCGTACGAGCAGTACTTC. Translating gives CASRLTPYEQYF.

V usage is TRBV5-4 and J usage is TRBJ1-5, with D perhaps TRBD1 (5 bases). The V and J ends lost 4 bases and 3 bases respectively, with 17 bases between them. The length of the CDR3 is 16 residues. CDR1 and CDR2 (germline): SGHNT, YYREEE (reference sequence). The CDR3: CASSPGGGGHNQPQHF. CDR3 DNA sequence: TGTGCCAGCAGCCCTGGAGGAGGTGGACACAATCAGCCCCAGCATTTT.

This rearrangement joins TRBV20-1 to TRBJ2-5, with TRBD1 identical over 8 bases. The trim removed 4 bases at V and 3 bases at J, leaving 16 bases unmatched. The CDR3 is 17 residues long. Germline CDR1 is DFQATT and CDR2 is SNEGSKA (reference sequence). The CDR3 protein is CSAKGGQVIFREETQYF. CDR3 sequence (DNA): TGCAGTGCTAAAGGGGGACAGGTAATCTTTCGAGAAGAGACCCAGTACTTC.

Concerning this clonotype itself: The junction and the germline gene differ at one end; a read error may be behind it. The genes are TRBV15 and TRBJ2-4; TRBD1 agrees at 7 bases. The CDR3 runs 11 residues. The germline V gene has CDR1 LNHNV and CDR2 YYDKDF (reference sequence). In nucleotides, the CDR3 is TGTGCCACCAGCAGCTTAGGGGGCCTTAACTTC. Protein: CATSSLGGLNF.

The V call is TRBV7-2, the J call TRBJ1-6, with D maybe TRBD1 (5 bases). Germline loops: CDR1 SGHTA, CDR2 FQGNSA. This CDR3 spans 16 amino acids. Trimming left V 5 bases short and J 2 bases short, with 13 bases between. CDR3 sequence (DNA): TGTGCCAGCAGCCCTTCCCGGGGGGCCTATAATTCACCCCTCCACTTT. The encoded protein is CASSPSRGAYNSPLHF.